This TCR beta chain appears in the sequencing data of a study of OX40 agonist ivuxolimab in advanced cancers. Here immunoSEQ multiplex PCR was the method, and the copy in TCRdb shows in-frame clones only, minus some. The sample lists tens of thousands of clones, 89% occurring once. The CDR3 extends over 19 amino acids. V shed 0 bases and J 4 bases; nucleotides not matched to a gene: 11. Germline CDR1 and CDR2: MGHRA and YSYEKL. The chain recombines TRBV4-1 with TRBJ2-3; 12 bases map to TRBD2. The receptor was derived from an adult with an advanced solid tumor such as melanoma, head and neck, liver or kidney cancer. Sequenced here: CD4+ or CD8+ T cells sorted from blood, sampled in a trial of the OX40 agonist ivuxolimab. As DNA, the CDR3 is TGCGCCAGCAGCCAAGATAAGGCTAGCGGGGGGGTAAACCCAGATACGCAGTATTTT. Protein: CASSQDKASGGVNPDTQYF.